This TCR beta chain was obtained from a study of OX40 agonist ivuxolimab in advanced cancers. Profiling relied on immunoSEQ multiplex PCR, and the TCRdb table lists in-frame clones only, not all of them. The profile covers about 110,000 clones, with 80% to 95% appearing a single time and 0.66% taken by the ten largest. CDR3 size: 13 residues. V was pared by 3 bases and J by 0 bases, with 8 bases between. From germline, CDR1 is GTSNPN and CDR2 SVGIG (reference sequence). The sequence derives from an adult with an advanced solid tumor such as melanoma, head and neck, liver or kidney cancer. The chain uses TRBV30 and TRBJ1-1, with D maybe TRBD1 (6 bases). The material sequenced was CD4+ or CD8+ T cells sorted from blood, taken in a trial of the OX40 agonist ivuxolimab. The chain's CDR3 is CAWSSGVNTEAFF. The CDR3 nucleotides are TGTGCCTGGAGCTCAGGGGTGAACACTGAAGCTTTCTTT.